Listed below are T cell receptor beta chains from one sample, sequenced in a study of blood T cell repertoires in COVID-19. The data were produced by immunoSEQ multiplex PCR, yet TCRdb's version contains in-frame clones alone and is incomplete. The table lists more than 300,000 clones, about 83% of them singletons. The sequencing sample was made of peripheral blood. The receptors were gathered from a woman in her fifties or sixties with acute or convalescent COVID-19. Both conserved end residues are part of each CDR3. D genes are given only for firm matches.

d_gene,v_gene,j_gene,len,CDR3aa,CDR3nt
-,TRBV5-1,TRBJ2-2,17,CASSSGPGGGDTGELFF,TGCGCCAGCAGCTCAGGACCCGGAGGTGGGGACACCGGGGAGCTGTTTTTT
-,TRBV5-8,TRBJ1-1,15,CASSLARASGVRAFF,TGTGCCAGCAGCTTGGCCCGGGCGTCAGGGGTTCGAGCTTTCTTT
TRBD1,TRBV4-1,TRBJ2-7,14,CASSPRDRVYEQYF,TGCGCCAGCAGCCCCCGGGACAGGGTCTACGAGCAGTACTTC
-,TRBV5-1,TRBJ1-4,15,CASSYYFATNEKLFF,TGCGCCAGCAGCTACTATTTTGCAACTAATGAAAAACTGTTTTTT
TRBD1,TRBV6-1,TRBJ1-5,16,CASSEIGQGARQPQHF,TGTGCCAGCAGTGAAATAGGACAGGGGGCAAGACAGCCCCAGCATTTT
TRBD1,TRBV18,TRBJ1-3,15,CASSSQGAAGNTIYF,TGTGCCAGCTCATCCCAGGGGGCCGCGGGAAACACCATATATTTT
-,TRBV28,TRBJ2-7,13,CASSLRQGYEQYF,TGTGCCAGCAGTTTACGGCAGGGCTACGAGCAGTACTTC
-,TRBV7-3,TRBJ2-3,14,CASSPRHMTDTQYF,TGTGCCAGCAGCCCGCGACATATGACAGATACGCAGTATTTT
-,TRBV7-3,TRBJ2-1,16,CASSLYPGDRGNEQFF,TGTGCCAGCAGCTTATATCCGGGAGATAGGGGCAATGAGCAGTTCTTC
TRBD1,TRBV5-3,TRBJ1-2,15,CARSPGTAPRGGYTF,TGTGCCAGAAGCCCCGGGACAGCTCCAAGGGGGGGCTACACCTTC
TRBD2,TRBV15,TRBJ2-6,16,CATSRDRGVGANVLTF,TGTGCCACCAGCAGAGACCGGGGGGTCGGGGCCAACGTCCTGACTTTC
-,TRBV30,TRBJ1-4,14,CAWSVGSTNEKLFF,TGTGCCTGGAGTGTTGGCAGTACCAATGAAAAACTGTTTTTT
-,TRBV3-1/TRBV3-2,TRBJ2-3,14,CASSQAASDHTQYF,TGTGCCAGCAGCCAAGCTGCTAGCGACCATACGCAGTATTTT
TRBD2,TRBV6-5,TRBJ2-1,14,CASSYLAGNNEQFF,TGTGCCAGCAGTTACCTAGCGGGAAACAATGAGCAGTTCTTC
-,TRBV6-1,TRBJ1-5,16,CASSEYGGAGNQPQHF,TGTGCCAGCAGTGAATATGGGGGCGCCGGCAATCAGCCCCAGCATTTT
TRBD2,TRBV6-4,TRBJ2-3,14,CASSAGRETDTQYF,TGTGCCAGCAGTGCCGGGCGGGAGACAGATACGCAGTATTTT
TRBD2,TRBV30,TRBJ2-7,14,CAWSVTSATYEQYF,TGTGCCTGGAGTGTCACTAGCGCAACCTACGAGCAGTACTTC
TRBD1,TRBV27,TRBJ1-6,15,CAITGTEAYNSPLHF,TGTGCCATCACCGGGACAGAAGCCTATAATTCACCCCTCCACTTT
TRBD2,TRBV11-1,TRBJ2-1,16,CASSFIGRGSYNEQFF,TGTGCCAGCAGCTTTATCGGGAGGGGCTCCTACAATGAGCAGTTCTTC
-,TRBV27,TRBJ2-1,14,CASSQTYRSNEQFF,TGTGCCAGCAGTCAAACCTACCGAAGCAATGAGCAGTTCTTC
TRBD2,TRBV5-4,TRBJ2-2,15,CASSPGLANTGELFF,TGTGCCAGCAGCCCGGGACTAGCCAACACCGGGGAGCTGTTTTTT
TRBD2,TRBV11-2,TRBJ2-7,16,CASSLDHLAGYYEQYF,TGTGCCAGCAGCTTAGATCATCTAGCGGGCTACTACGAGCAGTACTTC
-,TRBV18,TRBJ1-1,15,CATYPVGAGNTEAFF,TGTGCCACCTACCCCGTGGGGGCTGGGAACACTGAAGCTTTCTTT
TRBD1,TRBV6-5,TRBJ2-7,15,CASSIGQGGIGEQYF,TGTGCCAGCAGCATTGGACAGGGTGGAATCGGCGAGCAGTACTTC